These 8 T cell receptor beta chains came from one sample sequenced in a study of blood T cell repertoires in COVID-19. Data came from immunoSEQ multiplex PCR; TCRdb stores just in-frame clones and leaves some out. The table has a few hundred thousand clones, roughly 83% seen once. Source material: peripheral blood. These receptors all come from a woman in her 50s with acute or convalescent COVID-19.

This clone has just one count. The chain combines TRBV15 with TRBJ1-5; possibly TRBD1 for D (6 bases). With 4 bases removed from V and 4 bases from J, the gap between germline ends came to 14 bases. Germline assignment: CDR1 LNHNV and CDR2 YYDKDF (reference sequence). CDR3 size: 15 residues. CDR3 nucleotides: TGTGCCACCAGCAACCACCCGGACAGAAATCAGCCCCAGCATTTT. This codes for CATSNHPDRNQPQHF. Together with reference TRBV15 and TRBJ1-5, the CDR3 gives the full variable domain: DAMVIQNPRYQVTQFGKPVTLSCSQTLNHNVMYWYQQKSSQAPKLLFHYYDKDFNNEADTPDNFQSRRPNTSFCFLDIRSPGLGDTAMYLCATSNHPDRNQPQHFGDGTRLSIL.

The V call is TRBV12-2, the J call TRBJ1-2; the table gives TRBD1 as D, unverified against the DNA. TRBV12-2 has pseudogene status. The CDR3 is made up of 15 amino acids. CDR3 region: CASRLFYRVGYGYTF. The CDR3 nucleotides are TGTGCAAGTCGCTTATTTTACAGGGTGGGCTATGGCTACACCTTC.

V is TRBV5-1 and J is TRBJ2-1; 8 bases align to TRBD2. V trimming: 3 bases; J trimming: 6 bases; junction bases outside the gene matches: 11. Germline CDR1 SGHRS, CDR2 YFSETQ. CDR3 size: 16 residues. This chain's CDR3 is CASSSISGLAGNEQFF. CDR3 sequence (DNA): TGCGCCAGCAGCTCGATATCTGGGCTAGCGGGCAATGAGCAGTTCTTC.

This chain uses TRBV19 with TRBJ2-5; 7 bases are a match to TRBD1. Germline assignment: CDR1 LNHDA and CDR2 SQIVND (reference sequence). This CDR3 region has 14 residues. V lost 6 bases and J lost 2; bases outside the gene matches: 6. This CDR3 is CASRVRDSQETQYF. The CDR3, as DNA: TGTGCCAGTAGGGTCCGGGACAGTCAAGAGACCCAGTACTTC.

V and J are TRBV2 and TRBJ1-4, with TRBD1 identical over 7 bases. The CDR3 is 14 residues long. The V segment lost 4 bases and the J segment 6 bases; nucleotides outside the gene matches: 5. CDR1 is SNHLY, CDR2 FYNNEI, per germline. The CDR3 sequence is CASSGRQGDEKLFF. CDR3 coding DNA: TGTGCCAGCAGTGGACGGCAGGGGGATGAAAAACTGTTTTTT.

V gene TRBV7-3 combines with J gene TRBJ2-7, with TRBD1 matching over 12 bases. The germline gives CDR1 SGHTA, CDR2 FQGTGA. With 5 bases clipped from V and 5 bases from J, the junction kept 7 bases outside the gene matches. There are 15 residues in the CDR3. The CDR3 nucleotides read TGTGCCAGCAGCCCATGGGGGACAGGGGGCGACGAGCAGTACTTC. Translating gives CASSPWGTGGDEQYF.

This chain connects TRBV6-5 to TRBJ1-1; 9 positions agree with TRBD1. The trim removed 2 bases at V and 8 bases at J, leaving 3 bases unmatched. Germline loops: CDR1 MNHEY, CDR2 SVGAGI. The CDR3 spans 13 residues. CDR3 sequence (DNA): TGTGCCAGCAGTTACCTTGGGACAGGGGAAGCTTTCTTT. It specifies CASSYLGTGEAFF.

The chain employs TRBV11-2 and TRBJ2-7; 10 positions match TRBD2. V trimming: 5 bases; J trimming: 1 base; junction bases outside the gene matches: 8. The germline V gene has CDR1 SGHAT and CDR2 FQNNGV. CDR3 length: 16 amino acids. CDR3 protein: CASSEPGLAASYEQYF. The CDR3 DNA reads as TGTGCCAGCAGCGAACCCGGACTAGCGGCTTCCTACGAGCAGTACTTC.